One sample yielded the 4 T cell receptor beta chains listed below, sequenced in a study of tumor and adjacent non-tumor tissue in lung cancer. Three rounds of nested PCR, following a modified ARM-PCR protocol, produced the TCRbeta library. TCRdb fed the multiplex PCR reads into MiXCR, producing one record per CDR3 protein. The sample includes about 120,000 distinct CDR3 sequences, 84% of them seen just once. This sample's RNA came from whole unsorted tissue. Sequenced material: lung tumor tissue. The receptors derive from a man aged 65 to 79 with non-small cell lung cancer.

As to this clonotype: Likely a read error: the CDR3 ends without its conserved phenylalanine or tryptophan. The rearrangement joins TRBV20-1 to TRBJ2-7, with D unclear. In germline, CDR1 is DFQATT, CDR2 SNEGSKA (reference sequence). This CDR3 has 15 amino acids. V was trimmed by 3 bases and J by 0 bases, leaving 15 bases between them. CDR3 nucleotides: TGCAGTGCTAGGCCTGGGATAGTAAGCTCCTACGAGCAGTACTTA. Its translation: CSARPGIVSSYEQYL.

This clonotype came up once. The genes are TRBV29-1 and TRBJ2-5; D remains ambiguous. V lost 7 bases to trimming and J lost 2 bases, with 11 bases between them. Germline CDR1 and CDR2: SQVTM and ANQGSEA. This CDR3 comprises 12 residues. CDR3 DNA: TGCAGCGCCCGCGCCCCTCAAGAGACCCAGTACTTC. Translated: CSARAPQETQYF.

The V call is TRBV9, the J call TRBJ1-4, with D hard to call. In germline, CDR1 is SGDLS, CDR2 YYNGEE. V gave up 5 bases and J gave up 8 bases, with 16 bases separating them. CDR3 size: 14 residues. The CDR3 sequence: CASSQAPPREKLFF. CDR3 DNA sequence: TGTGCCAGCAGTCAGGCCCCACCGAGGGAAAAACTGTTTTTT.

As for this clonotype: This may arise from a read error, as a much more abundant clone is one base away. This chain links TRBV28 with TRBJ1-5; TRBD1 matches 10 bases. CDR1 is MDHEN, CDR2 SYDVKM, per germline. The CDR3 contains 16 residues. J lost 7 bases, V lost 2 bases, and 8 bases had no gene match. As DNA, the CDR3 is TGTGCCAGCAGTTTAGGGACAGGGGTCGGGGAGCAGCCCCAGCATTTT. Its translation is CASSLGTGVGEQPQHF.